One and the same sample provided the 5 T cell receptor beta chains below, sequenced in a study of T cell responses to AZD1222 COVID-19 vaccine. TCRdb keeps only in-frame clones here, not all; method: immunoSEQ multiplex PCR. There are 120,000 to 150,000 clones in the sample; under 95% occur only once, and roughly 2% lies in the top ten. Sequenced material: peripheral blood, taken on day 0 of AZD1222 vaccination. These receptors were obtained from an adult in good health.

The rearrangement uses TRBV6-5 and TRBJ2-3; D uncertain. CDR1 is MNHEY and CDR2 is SVGAGI in the germline V gene. The V end lost 6 bases, the J end lost 1 base, and 11 bases lay between the germline ends. The CDR3 has 14 amino acids. The CDR3 DNA reads TGTGCCAGCAGCAAAATTCAACGCACAGATACGCAGTATTTT. This encodes CASSKIQRTDTQYF.

The V and J genes are TRBV12-3 or TRBV12-4 and TRBJ2-7; D might be TRBD1 (5 bases). The CDR3 runs to 13 residues. The germline V and J ends were trimmed by 1 base and 4 bases, with 8 bases remaining between them. The CDR3 DNA reads as TGTGCCAGCAGTTTAGACACAGGATACGAGCAGTACTTC. It specifies CASSLDTGYEQYF.

The table lists this clone with a few counts. The chain employs TRBV7-6 and TRBJ2-1; 11 bases fit TRBD2. CDR1 is SGHVS, CDR2 FNYEAQ, per germline. V was clipped by 5 bases and J by 4 bases; unmatched bases: 7. The CDR3 contains 16 residues. The CDR3, as DNA: TGTGCCAGCAGCGCATTGACTAGCGGGGATTACAATGAGCAGTTCTTC. Its translation is CASSALTSGDYNEQFF. The full variable domain, in which reference TRBV7-6 and TRBJ2-1 provide the parts outside the CDR3, is GAGVSQSPRYKVTKRGQDVALRCDPISGHVSLYWYRQALGQGPEFLTYFNYEAQQDKSGLPNDRFSAERPEGSISTLTIQRTEQRDSAMYRCASSALTSGDYNEQFFGPGTRLTVL.

The chain uses TRBV5-1 and TRBJ2-7, with D unclear. The V and J ends lost 2 bases and 4 bases respectively, with 10 bases between them. Germline values: CDR1 SGHRS, CDR2 YFSETQ. The CDR3 is 13 residues long. CDR3 coding DNA: TGCGCCAGCAGCTTCTCTACCGATTACGAGCAGTACTTC. Amino acid sequence: CASSFSTDYEQYF.

The V and J genes are TRBV19 and TRBJ1-5; tentatively, D is TRBD1 (5 bases). Germline V gives CDR1 LNHDA, CDR2 SQIVND (reference sequence). The length of the CDR3 is 15 residues. Trimming left V 3 bases short and J 3 bases short, with 12 bases between. This CDR3 reads CASSIPGRPNQPQHF. The CDR3 nucleotides are TGTGCCAGTAGTATCCCGGGACGGCCCAATCAGCCCCAGCATTTT.